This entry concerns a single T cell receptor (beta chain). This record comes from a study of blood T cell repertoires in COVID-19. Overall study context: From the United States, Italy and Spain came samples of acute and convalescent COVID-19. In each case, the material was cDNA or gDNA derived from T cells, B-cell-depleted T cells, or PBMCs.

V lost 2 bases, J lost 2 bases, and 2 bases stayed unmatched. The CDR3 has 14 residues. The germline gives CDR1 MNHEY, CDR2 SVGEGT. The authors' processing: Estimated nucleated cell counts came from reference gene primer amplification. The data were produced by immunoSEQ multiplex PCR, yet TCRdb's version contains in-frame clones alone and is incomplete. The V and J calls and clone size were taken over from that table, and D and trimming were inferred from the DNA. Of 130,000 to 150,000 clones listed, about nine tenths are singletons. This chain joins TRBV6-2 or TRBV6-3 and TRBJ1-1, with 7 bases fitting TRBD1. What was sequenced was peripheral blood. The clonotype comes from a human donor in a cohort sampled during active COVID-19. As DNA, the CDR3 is TGTGCCAGCAGTTACGAGGGGGCTAACACTGAAGCTTTCTTT. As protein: CASSYEGANTEAFF.